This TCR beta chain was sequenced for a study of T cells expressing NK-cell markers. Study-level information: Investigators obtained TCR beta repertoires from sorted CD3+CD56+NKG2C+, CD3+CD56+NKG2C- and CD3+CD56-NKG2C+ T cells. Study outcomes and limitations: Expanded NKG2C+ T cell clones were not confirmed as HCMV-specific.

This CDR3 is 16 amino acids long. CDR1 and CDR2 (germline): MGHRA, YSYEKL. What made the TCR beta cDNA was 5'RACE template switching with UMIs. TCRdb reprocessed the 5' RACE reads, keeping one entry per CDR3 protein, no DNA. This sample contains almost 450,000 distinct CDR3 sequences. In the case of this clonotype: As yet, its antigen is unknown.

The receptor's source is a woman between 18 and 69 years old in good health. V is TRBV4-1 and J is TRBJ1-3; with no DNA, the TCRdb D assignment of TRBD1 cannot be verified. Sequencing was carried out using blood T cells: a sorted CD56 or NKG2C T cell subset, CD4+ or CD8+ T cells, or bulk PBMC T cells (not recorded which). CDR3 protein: CASSPAQLSGGNTIYF.